This T cell receptor beta chain was recovered during a study of tumor-infiltrating lymphocytes in primary liver carcinoma. The study extracted blood RNA from unsorted whole blood and also extracted germline DNA. Germline V CDR1 and CDR2: SGHTA, FQGTGA. The CDR3 runs 15 residues. V lost 5 bases and J lost 4; bases outside the gene matches: 5. Study results and caveats: Tumor-adjacent and tumor-blood pairs shared a smaller degree of overlap than tumor region pairs. The difference in top-250-clone fraction between tumors and blood was significant, favoring tumors (p = 0.039). Bulk, unsorted sampling meant CD4+ and CD8+ repertoires went uncompared.

The input was approximately 500 ng total RNA; TCR beta cDNA was made from it with a constant-region primer. It was through three nested multiplex PCR rounds of slightly modified ARM-PCR that TCR beta libraries arose. Use of TRBV1-TRBV30 forward primers with a C-beta reverse primer characterized the first two PCR rounds, which lasted about 10 cycles each. TCRdb re-analysed the multiplex PCR reads in MiXCR, keeping a single row per CDR3 protein. The repertoire includes hundreds of thousands of distinct CDR3 sequences, roughly two thirds of them detected once, and roughly 8.9% sits in the top ten. Points on this clonotype: Its antigen remains unidentified.

This chain connects TRBV7-3 to TRBJ2-7, with 13 bases lining up with TRBD2. The origin of this receptor is a man between 35 and 55 years old with primary liver carcinoma and hepatitis B virus infection. Sample: peripheral blood. DNA for the CDR3: TGTGCCAGCAGCCACGGACTAGCGGGAGATTACGAGCAGTACTTC. Its protein is CASSHGLAGDYEQYF. Using reference TRBV7-3 and TRBJ2-7 for the parts outside the CDR3, the full variable domain is GAGVSQTPSNKVTEKGKYVELRCDPISGHTALYWYRQSLGQGPEFLIYFQGTGAADDSGLPNDRFFAVRPEGSVSTLKIQRTERGDSAVYLCASSHGLAGDYEQYFGPGTRLTVT.